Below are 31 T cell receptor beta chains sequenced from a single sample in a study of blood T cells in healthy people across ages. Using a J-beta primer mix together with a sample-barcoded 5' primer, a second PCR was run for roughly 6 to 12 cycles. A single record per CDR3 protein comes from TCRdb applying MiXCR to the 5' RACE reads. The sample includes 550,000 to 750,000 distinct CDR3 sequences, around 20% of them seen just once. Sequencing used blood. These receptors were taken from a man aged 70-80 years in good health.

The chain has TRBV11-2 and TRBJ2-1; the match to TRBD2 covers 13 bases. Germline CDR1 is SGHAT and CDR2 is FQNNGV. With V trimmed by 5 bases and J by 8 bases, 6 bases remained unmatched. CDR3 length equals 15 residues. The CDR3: CASSAGTSGMYEQFF. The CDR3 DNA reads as TGTGCCAGCAGCGCCGGGACTAGCGGGATGTATGAGCAGTTCTTC.

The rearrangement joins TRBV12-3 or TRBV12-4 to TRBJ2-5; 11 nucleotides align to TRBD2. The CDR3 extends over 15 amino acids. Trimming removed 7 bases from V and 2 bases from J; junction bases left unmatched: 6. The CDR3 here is CASTYSGRGQETQYF. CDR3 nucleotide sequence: TGTGCCAGCACTTATAGCGGGAGGGGACAAGAGACCCAGTACTTC.

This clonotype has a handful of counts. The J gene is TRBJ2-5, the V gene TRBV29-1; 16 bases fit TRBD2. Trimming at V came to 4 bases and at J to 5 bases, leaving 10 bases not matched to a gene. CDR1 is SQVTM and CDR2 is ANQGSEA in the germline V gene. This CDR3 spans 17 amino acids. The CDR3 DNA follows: TGCAGCGTTGGGGGACTAGCGGGAGGGCCAAGGGTGGAGACCCAGTACTTC. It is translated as CSVGGLAGGPRVETQYF.

This chain's CDR3 is CASSQDTGPQYF. CDR3 coding DNA: TGTGCCAGCAGCCAAGATACGGGCCCCCAGTACTTC. V gene TRBV3-1 combines with J gene TRBJ2-5; D is ambiguous. This CDR3 is 12 amino acids long. V was pared by 0 bases and J by 9 bases, with 8 bases between. Looked up from germline, CDR1 is LGHDT and CDR2 is YNNKEL (reference sequence).

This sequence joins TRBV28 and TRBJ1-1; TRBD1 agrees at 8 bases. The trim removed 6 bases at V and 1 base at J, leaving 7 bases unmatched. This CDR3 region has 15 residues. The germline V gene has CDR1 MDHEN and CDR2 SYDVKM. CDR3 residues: CASSPLDRENTEAFF. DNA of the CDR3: TGTGCCAGCAGCCCACTGGACAGGGAGAACACTGAAGCTTTCTTT.

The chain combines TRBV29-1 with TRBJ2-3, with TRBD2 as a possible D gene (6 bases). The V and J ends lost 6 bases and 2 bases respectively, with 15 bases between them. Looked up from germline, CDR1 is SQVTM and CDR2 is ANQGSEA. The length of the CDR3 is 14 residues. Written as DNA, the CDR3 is TGCAGCGTCGAAACGGGAGACTCCACAGATACGCAGTATTTT. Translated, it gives CSVETGDSTDTQYF.

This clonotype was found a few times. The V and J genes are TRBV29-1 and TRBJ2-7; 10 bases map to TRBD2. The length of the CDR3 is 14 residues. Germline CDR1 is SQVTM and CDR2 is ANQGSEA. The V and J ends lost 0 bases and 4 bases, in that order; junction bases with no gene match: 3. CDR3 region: CSVEDLAGGYEQYF. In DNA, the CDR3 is TGCAGCGTTGAAGACTTAGCGGGGGGATACGAGCAGTACTTC.

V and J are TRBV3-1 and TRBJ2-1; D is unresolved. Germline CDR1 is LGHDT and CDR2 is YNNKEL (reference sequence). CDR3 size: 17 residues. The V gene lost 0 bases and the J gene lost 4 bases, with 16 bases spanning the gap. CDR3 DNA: TGTGCCAGCAGCCAAGAGGGAACCATAACACTTTACAATGAGCAGTTCTTC. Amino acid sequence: CASSQEGTITLYNEQFF.

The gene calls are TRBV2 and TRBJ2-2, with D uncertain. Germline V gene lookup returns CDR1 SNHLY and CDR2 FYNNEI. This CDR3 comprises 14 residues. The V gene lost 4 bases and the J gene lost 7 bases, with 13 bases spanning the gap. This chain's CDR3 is CASSAEAVVGELFF. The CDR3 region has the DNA TGTGCCAGCAGTGCCGAGGCGGTAGTCGGGGAGCTGTTTTTT.

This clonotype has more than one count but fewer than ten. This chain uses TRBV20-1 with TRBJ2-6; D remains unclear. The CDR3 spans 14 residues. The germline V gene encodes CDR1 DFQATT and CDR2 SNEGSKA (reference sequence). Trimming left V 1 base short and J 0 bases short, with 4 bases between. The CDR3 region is CSARVDSGANVLTF. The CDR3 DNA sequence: TGCAGTGCTAGAGTGGACTCTGGGGCCAACGTCCTGACTTTC.

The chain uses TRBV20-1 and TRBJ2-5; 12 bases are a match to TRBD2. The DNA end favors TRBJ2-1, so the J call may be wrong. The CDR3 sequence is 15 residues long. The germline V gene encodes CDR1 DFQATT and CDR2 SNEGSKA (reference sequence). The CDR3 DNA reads TGCAGTGCCTCCAAGGGACTAGCGGGTGTCAATGAGCAGTTCTTC. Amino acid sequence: CSASKGLAGVNEQFF.

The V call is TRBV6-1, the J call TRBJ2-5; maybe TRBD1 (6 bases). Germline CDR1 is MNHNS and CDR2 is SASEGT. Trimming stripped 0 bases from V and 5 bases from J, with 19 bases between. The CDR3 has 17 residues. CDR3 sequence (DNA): TGTGCCAGCAGTGAAGCGGTTGGGATCCAGGGGACGGAGACCCAGTACTTC. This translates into CASSEAVGIQGTETQYF.

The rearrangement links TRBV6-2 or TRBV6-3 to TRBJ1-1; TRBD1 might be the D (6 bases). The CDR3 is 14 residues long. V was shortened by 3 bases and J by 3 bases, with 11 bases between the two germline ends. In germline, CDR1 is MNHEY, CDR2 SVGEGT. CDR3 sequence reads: CASSYNRVDTEAFF. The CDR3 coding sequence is TGTGCCAGCAGTTATAACAGGGTGGACACTGAAGCTTTCTTT.

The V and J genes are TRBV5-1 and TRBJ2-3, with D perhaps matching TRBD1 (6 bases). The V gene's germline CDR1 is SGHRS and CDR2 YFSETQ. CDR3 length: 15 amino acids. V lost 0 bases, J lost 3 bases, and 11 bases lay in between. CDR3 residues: CASSLAGQSTDTQYF. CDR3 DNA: TGCGCCAGCAGCTTGGCCGGACAGTCGACAGATACGCAGTATTTT.

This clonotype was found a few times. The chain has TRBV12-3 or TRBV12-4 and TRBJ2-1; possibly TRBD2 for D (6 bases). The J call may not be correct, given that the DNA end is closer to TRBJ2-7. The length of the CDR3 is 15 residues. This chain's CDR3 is CASSLGPGSSYEQYF. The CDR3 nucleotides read TGTGCCAGCAGTTTAGGCCCCGGGAGCTCCTACGAGCAGTACTTC.

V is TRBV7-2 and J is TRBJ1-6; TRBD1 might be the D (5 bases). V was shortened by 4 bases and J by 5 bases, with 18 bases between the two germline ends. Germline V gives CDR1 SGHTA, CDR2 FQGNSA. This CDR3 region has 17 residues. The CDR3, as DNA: TGTGCCAGCAGCTCTTTTGGGGCAGGCGGGGATAATTCACCCCTCCACTTT. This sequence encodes CASSSFGAGGDNSPLHF.

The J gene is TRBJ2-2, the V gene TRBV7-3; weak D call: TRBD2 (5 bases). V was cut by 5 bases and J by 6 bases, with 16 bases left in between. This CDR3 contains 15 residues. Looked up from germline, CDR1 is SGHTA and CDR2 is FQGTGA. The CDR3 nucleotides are TGTGCCAGCAGCGAGGACTGGAATGGGGCCGGGGAGCTGTTTTTT. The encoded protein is CASSEDWNGAGELFF.

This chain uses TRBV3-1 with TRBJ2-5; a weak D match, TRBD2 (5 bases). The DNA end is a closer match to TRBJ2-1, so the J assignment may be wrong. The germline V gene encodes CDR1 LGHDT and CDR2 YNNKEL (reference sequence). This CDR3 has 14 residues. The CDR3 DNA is TGTGCCAGCAGCAGCGTGGGGAGATCGAATGAGCAGTTCTTC. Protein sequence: CASSSVGRSNEQFF.

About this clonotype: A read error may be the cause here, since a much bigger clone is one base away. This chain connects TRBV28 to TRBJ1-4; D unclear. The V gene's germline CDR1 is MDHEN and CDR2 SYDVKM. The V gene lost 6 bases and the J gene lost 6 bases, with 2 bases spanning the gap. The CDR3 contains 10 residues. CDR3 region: CASSHEKLFF. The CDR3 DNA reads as TGTGCCAGCAGCCATGAAAAACTGTTTTTT.

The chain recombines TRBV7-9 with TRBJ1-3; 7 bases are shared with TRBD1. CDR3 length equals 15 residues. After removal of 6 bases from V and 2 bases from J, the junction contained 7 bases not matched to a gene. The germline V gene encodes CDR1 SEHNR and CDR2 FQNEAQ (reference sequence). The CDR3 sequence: CASRQTGMTGNTIYF. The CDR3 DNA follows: TGTGCCAGCAGACAGACAGGGATGACTGGAAACACCATATATTTT.

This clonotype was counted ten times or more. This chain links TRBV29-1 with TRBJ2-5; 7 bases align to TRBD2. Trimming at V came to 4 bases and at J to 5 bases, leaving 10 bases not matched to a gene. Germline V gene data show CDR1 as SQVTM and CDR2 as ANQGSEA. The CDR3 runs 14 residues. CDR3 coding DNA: TGCAGCGTTGCCCAGGCGGGAGTTTGGGAGACCCAGTACTTC. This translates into CSVAQAGVWETQYF.

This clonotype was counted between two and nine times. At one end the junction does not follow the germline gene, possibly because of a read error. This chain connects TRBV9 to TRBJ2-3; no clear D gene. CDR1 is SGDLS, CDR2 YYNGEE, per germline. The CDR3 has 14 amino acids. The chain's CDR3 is CANSVVHLTDTQYF. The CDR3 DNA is TGTGCCAACAGCGTAGTCCACCTCACAGATACGCAGTATTTT. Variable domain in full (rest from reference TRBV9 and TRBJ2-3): DSGVTQTPKHLITATGQRVTLRCSPRSGDLSVYWYQQSLDQGLQFLIQYYNGEERAKGNILERFSAQQFPDLHSELNLSSLELGDSALYFCANSVVHLTDTQYFGPGTRLTVL.

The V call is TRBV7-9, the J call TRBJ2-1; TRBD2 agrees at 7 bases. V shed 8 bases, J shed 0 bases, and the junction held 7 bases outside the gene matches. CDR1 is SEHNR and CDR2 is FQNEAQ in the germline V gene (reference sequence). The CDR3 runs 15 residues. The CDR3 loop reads CASVKRGSSYNEQFF. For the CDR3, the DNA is TGTGCCAGCGTAAAGCGGGGAAGCTCCTACAATGAGCAGTTCTTC.

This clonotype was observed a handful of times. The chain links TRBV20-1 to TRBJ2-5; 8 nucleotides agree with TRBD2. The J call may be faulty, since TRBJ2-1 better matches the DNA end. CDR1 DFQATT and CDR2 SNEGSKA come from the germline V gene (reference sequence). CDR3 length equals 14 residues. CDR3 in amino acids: CSASVSGRNNEQFF. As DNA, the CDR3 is TGCAGTGCTAGTGTCAGCGGGAGAAACAATGAGCAGTTCTTC.

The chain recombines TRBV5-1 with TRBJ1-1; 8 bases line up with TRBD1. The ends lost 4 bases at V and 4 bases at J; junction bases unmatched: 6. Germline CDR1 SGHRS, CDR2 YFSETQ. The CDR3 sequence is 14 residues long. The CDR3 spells CASSPQGAPTEAFF. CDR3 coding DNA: TGCGCCAGCAGCCCTCAGGGGGCGCCCACTGAAGCTTTCTTT.

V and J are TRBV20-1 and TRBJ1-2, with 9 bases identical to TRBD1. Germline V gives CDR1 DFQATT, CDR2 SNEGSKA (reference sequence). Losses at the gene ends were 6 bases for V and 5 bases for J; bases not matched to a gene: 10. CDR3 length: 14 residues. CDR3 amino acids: CSAPFRDRAYGYTF. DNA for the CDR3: TGCAGTGCACCGTTCCGGGACAGGGCTTATGGCTACACCTTC.

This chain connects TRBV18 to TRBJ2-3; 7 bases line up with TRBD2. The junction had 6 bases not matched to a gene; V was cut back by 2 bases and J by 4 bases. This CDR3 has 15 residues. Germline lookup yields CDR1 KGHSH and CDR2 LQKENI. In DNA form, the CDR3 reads TGTGCCAGCTCACCAGTGACTAGCCCGGCAGATACGCAGTATTTT. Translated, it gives CASSPVTSPADTQYF.

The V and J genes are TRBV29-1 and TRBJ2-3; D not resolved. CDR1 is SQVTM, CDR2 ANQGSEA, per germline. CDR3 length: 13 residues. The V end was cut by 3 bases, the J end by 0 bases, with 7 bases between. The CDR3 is CSVDQESTDTQYF. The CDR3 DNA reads TGCAGCGTTGACCAGGAGAGCACAGATACGCAGTATTTT.

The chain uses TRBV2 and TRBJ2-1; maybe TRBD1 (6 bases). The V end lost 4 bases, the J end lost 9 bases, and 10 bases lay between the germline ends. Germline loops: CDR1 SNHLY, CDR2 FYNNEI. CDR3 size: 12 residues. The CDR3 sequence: CASSGTGSEQFF. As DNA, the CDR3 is TGTGCCAGCAGTGGTACAGGGAGTGAGCAGTTCTTC. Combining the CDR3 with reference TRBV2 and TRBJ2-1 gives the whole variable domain EPEVTQTPSHQVTQMGQEVILRCVPISNHLYFYWYRQILGQKVEFLVSFYNNEISEKSEIFDDQFSVERPDGSNFTLKIRSTKLEDSAMYFCASSGTGSEQFFGPGTRLTVL.

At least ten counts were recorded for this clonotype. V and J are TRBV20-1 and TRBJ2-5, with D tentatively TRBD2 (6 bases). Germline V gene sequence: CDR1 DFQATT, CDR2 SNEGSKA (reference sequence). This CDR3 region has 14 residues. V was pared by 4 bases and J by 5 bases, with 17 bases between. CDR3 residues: CSANSITSMETQYF. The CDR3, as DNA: TGCAGTGCTAACTCCATCACTAGCATGGAGACCCAGTACTTC.

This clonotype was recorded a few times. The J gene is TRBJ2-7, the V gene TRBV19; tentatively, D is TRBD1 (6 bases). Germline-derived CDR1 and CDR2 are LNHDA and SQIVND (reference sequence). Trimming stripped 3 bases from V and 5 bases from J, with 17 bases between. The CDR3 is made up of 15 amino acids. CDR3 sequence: CASSMSPDSLNEQYF. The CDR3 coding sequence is TGTGCCAGTAGTATGTCCCCGGACAGTCTGAACGAGCAGTACTTC.